These 28 T cell receptor beta chains came from one sample sequenced in a study of monozygotic twins with inflammatory bowel disease (dated by TCRdb to about 2019). The method behind the library was 5' RACE. Sequencing was carried out with an Illumina HiSeq 2500. After reprocessing by TCRdb, each CDR3 protein sequence is one entry, and no DNA is given. The sample table records approximately 400,000 distinct CDR3 sequences. Of the sample, approximately 2.3% falls within the top ten clones. Input material: blood. The source of these receptors is a human donor with ulcerative colitis or Crohn's disease, or a healthy co-twin of an affected twin (not recorded which).

The chain employs TRBV30 and TRBJ2-1. CDR1 is GTSNPN, CDR2 SVGIG, per germline (reference sequence). This CDR3 region has 15 residues. The CDR3 region is CAWSVGGSTYNEQFF.

The chain has TRBV5-6 and TRBJ2-1. The CDR3 has 15 residues. Per the germline V gene, CDR1 is SGHDT and CDR2 is YYEEEE. This CDR3 reads CASSLSGITYNEQFF.

The CDR3 sequence is CSVARGVDGYTF. The rearrangement uses TRBV29-1 and TRBJ1-2; TCRdb designates TRBD1, a call that cannot be tested without DNA. Germline V gives CDR1 SQVTM, CDR2 ANQGSEA. CDR3 length equals 12 residues.

This chain connects TRBV6-6 to TRBJ1-6; TCRdb's D gene call, TRBD1, goes unchecked for lack of DNA. The CDR3 loop spans 13 amino acids. The germline gives CDR1 MNHNY, CDR2 SVGAGI (reference sequence). This CDR3 reads CAARGWDASPLHF.

V usage is TRBV20-1 and J usage is TRBJ1-6; TCRdb picks TRBD1, but there is no DNA to check that call. CDR1 and CDR2 (germline): DFQATT, SNEGSKA (reference sequence). The length of the CDR3 is 15 residues. The CDR3 loop is CSALDRAQYNSPLHF.

The chain has TRBV5-5 and TRBJ1-1. Germline V gene data show CDR1 as SGHKS and CDR2 as YYEKEE (reference sequence). This CDR3 is built from 13 residues. The CDR3: CASSASGATEAFF. Looking up the rest from reference TRBV5-5 and TRBJ1-1 gives the full variable domain: DAGVTQSPTHLIKTRGQQVTLRCSPISGHKSVSWYQQVLGQGPQFIFQYYEKEERGRGNFPDRFSARQFPNYSSELNVNALLLGDSALYLCASSASGATEAFFGQGTRLTVV.

The chain uses TRBV2 and TRBJ1-5. CDR3 length equals 15 residues. Germline V gives CDR1 SNHLY, CDR2 FYNNEI. The CDR3: CASSLVLQGNQPQHF.

V gene TRBV7-6 combines with J gene TRBJ2-3. This CDR3 is 16 amino acids long. Germline V lookup: CDR1 SGHVS, CDR2 FNYEAQ. The CDR3 sequence is CASSLATSGSTDTQYF.

The chain has TRBV5-1 and TRBJ2-7; TCRdb designates TRBD2, a call that cannot be tested without DNA. Germline CDR1 and CDR2: SGHRS and YFSETQ. There are 14 residues in the CDR3. CDR3 in amino acids: CASSLTPDPREQYF.

The genes are TRBV27 and TRBJ2-3; the D call of TRBD1 rests on TCRdb alone, since no DNA is present to check it. This CDR3 is 16 amino acids long. CDR1 MNHEY and CDR2 SMNVEV come from the germline V gene (reference sequence). The CDR3 protein is CASSFLGGASTDTQYF.

J is TRBJ1-5 and V is TRBV4-1; TCRdb outputs TRBD1, but without DNA this stays unchecked. CDR3 length equals 16 residues. Per germline, CDR1 MGHRA and CDR2 YSYEKL. The CDR3 loop is CASSQLWETVNQPQHF.

The V call is TRBV15, the J call TRBJ2-2. In germline, CDR1 is LNHNV, CDR2 YYDKDF (reference sequence). This CDR3 has 15 residues. The chain's CDR3 is CATSRVGINTGELFF. Using reference TRBV15 and TRBJ2-2 for the parts outside the CDR3, the full variable domain is DAMVIQNPRYQVTQFGKPVTLSCSQTLNHNVMYWYQQKSSQAPKLLFHYYDKDFNNEADTPDNFQSRRPNTSFCFLDIRSPGLGDTAMYLCATSRVGINTGELFFGEGSRLTVL.

V is TRBV4-3 and J is TRBJ2-1; absent DNA, TCRdb's TRBD2 call cannot be checked. The CDR3 runs 16 residues. Germline CDR1 LGHNA, CDR2 YSLEER. The CDR3 region is CASSHGGLAELNEQFF.

J is TRBJ2-1 and V is TRBV18; TCRdb lists TRBD2, though no DNA is available to test this call. Germline CDR1 reads KGHSH; CDR2 reads LQKENI. This CDR3 has 15 residues. The CDR3 protein is CASSPQRGGLDEQFF.

The chain is built from TRBV24-1 and TRBJ2-3; TCRdb proposes TRBD1, but this gene call is untestable without DNA. CDR3 length: 13 amino acids. Germline V gene lookup returns CDR1 KGHDR and CDR2 SFDVKD. CDR3 residues: CATNEGGADTQYF.

The chain couples TRBV7-6 to TRBJ2-2. CDR1 is SGHVS, CDR2 FNYEAQ, per germline. The length of the CDR3 is 17 residues. The CDR3: CASSFLKTLANTGELFF.

The rearrangement uses TRBV30 and TRBJ2-2. This CDR3 region has 14 residues. Germline-derived CDR1 and CDR2 are GTSNPN and SVGIG (reference sequence). CDR3 protein: CACSGNTNTGELFF.

This chain connects TRBV2 to TRBJ2-3; TCRdb reports TRBD2, a call that lacks DNA to check it against. From germline, CDR1 is SNHLY and CDR2 FYNNEI. This CDR3 is 14 amino acids long. The CDR3: CATKTSGTTDTQYF.

The rearrangement joins TRBV3-1 to TRBJ1-5. Looked up from germline, CDR1 is LGHDT and CDR2 is YNNKEL (reference sequence). The CDR3 sequence is 15 residues long. This CDR3 reads CASSQAGSNNQPQHF.

This sequence joins TRBV29-1 and TRBJ2-7; absent DNA, TCRdb's TRBD1 call cannot be checked. The CDR3 runs 16 residues. Germline values: CDR1 SQVTM, CDR2 ANQGSEA. The chain's CDR3 is CSVSSPPGRGSYEQYF.

V gene TRBV29-1 combines with J gene TRBJ1-2; the TRBD1 assignment by TCRdb is unverifiable without DNA. Germline assignment: CDR1 SQVTM and CDR2 ANQGSEA. This CDR3 has 14 residues. CDR3: CSVGGENPLYGYTF.

V gene TRBV5-8 combines with J gene TRBJ1-5. CDR1 is SGHTS and CDR2 is YDEGEE in the germline V gene. The CDR3 runs to 15 residues. The CDR3 spells CASSLGPQRDQPQHF.

V is TRBV20-1 and J is TRBJ2-2; the TCRdb D gene call, TRBD2, has no DNA to confirm it. Looked up from germline, CDR1 is DFQATT and CDR2 is SNEGSKA (reference sequence). The CDR3 consists of 15 residues. The CDR3 loop reads CSARGQRKNTGELFF.

The chain combines TRBV7-9 with TRBJ2-7; TCRdb reports TRBD1, a call that lacks DNA to check it against. CDR3 length: 14 amino acids. Looked up from germline, CDR1 is SEHNR and CDR2 is FQNEAQ (reference sequence). This CDR3 reads CASSHLQGIYEQYF.

The chain joins TRBV7-2 to TRBJ1-5; TCRdb's D call, TRBD1, is unchecked because there is no DNA. CDR1 is SGHTA, CDR2 FQGNSA, per germline. CDR3 size: 14 residues. CDR3 sequence reads: CASSSTDSNQPQHF.

The chain uses TRBV3-1 and TRBJ1-6; TCRdb proposes TRBD1, but this gene call is untestable without DNA. This CDR3 spans 17 amino acids. Germline V gene data show CDR1 as LGHDT and CDR2 as YNNKEL (reference sequence). The CDR3 reads CASSQGDRGPYNSPLHF. Drawing the rest from reference TRBV3-1 and TRBJ1-6, the complete variable domain is DTAVSQTPKYLVTQMGNDKSIKCEQNLGHDTMYWYKQDSKKFLKIMFSYNNKELIINETVPNRFSPKSPDKAHLNLHINSLELGDSAVYFCASSQGDRGPYNSPLHFGNGTRLTVT.

CDR3 protein: CASSTGGYNNQPQHF. This chain links TRBV5-5 with TRBJ1-5; TCRdb designates TRBD1, a call that cannot be tested without DNA. CDR3 length: 15 amino acids. The germline V gene encodes CDR1 SGHKS and CDR2 YYEKEE (reference sequence). Variable domain in full (rest from reference TRBV5-5 and TRBJ1-5): DAGVTQSPTHLIKTRGQQVTLRCSPISGHKSVSWYQQVLGQGPQFIFQYYEKEERGRGNFPDRFSARQFPNYSSELNVNALLLGDSALYLCASSTGGYNNQPQHFGDGTRLSIL.

The chain combines TRBV15 with TRBJ2-1; TCRdb outputs TRBD2, but without DNA this stays unchecked. CDR3 size: 12 residues. In germline, CDR1 is LNHNV, CDR2 YYDKDF (reference sequence). CDR3 loop: CATSGPGFKQFF.